The next 27 T cell receptor beta chains were all read from a single sample in a study of regulatory dendritic cells for organ transplantation (dated by TCRdb to about 2017). To prepare the library, the immunoSEQ multiplex PCR assay was applied. Held by TCRdb, this immuneACCESS table contains in-frame sequences only and omits some clones. Under half of the omission traces to an unresolved V gene where checked; the cause of the rest is unknown. Counted in this sample were under 50,000 clones; 80% to 95% of them appeared once. The ten largest account for around 0.11% of the sample. The source material was naive CD8+ T cells from blood. The sample's cell subset or site label, decoded: CD45RA+ naive T cells. The source of these receptors is a human donor in good health.

This clone was seen only once. This chain uses TRBV14 with TRBJ2-1; D is perhaps TRBD2 (7 bases). V gave up 1 base and J gave up 2 bases, with 12 bases separating them. Germline values: CDR1 SGHDN, CDR2 FVKESK. This CDR3 comprises 16 residues. The CDR3: CASSQGSRGPYNEQFF. The DNA for the CDR3 is TGTGCCAGCAGCCAAGGGTCGCGGGGGCCCTACAATGAGCAGTTCTTC.

This chain uses TRBV4-1 with TRBJ2-2; the D is unclear. V lost 4 bases, J lost 4 bases, and 13 bases lay in between. Germline V gene lookup returns CDR1 MGHRA and CDR2 YSYEKL. CDR3 size: 15 residues. In DNA, the CDR3 is TGCGCCAGCAGCCCGAGTGGCGGCGCCACCGGGGAGCTGTTTTTT. Translation gives CASSPSGGATGELFF.

V and J are TRBV4-3 and TRBJ2-1; D might be TRBD2 (6 bases). This CDR3 is built from 15 residues. CDR1 is LGHNA, CDR2 YSLEER, per germline. The V end lost 1 base, the J end lost 5 bases, and 12 bases lay between the germline ends. The CDR3: CASSQVGGLHNEQFF. CDR3 nucleotides: TGCGCCAGCAGCCAAGTGGGGGGTCTGCACAATGAGCAGTTCTTC.

The chain combines TRBV19 with TRBJ1-1; a possible D gene is TRBD1 (5 bases). Deletions cut 4 bases from V and 2 bases from J, with 8 bases between. The germline V gene has CDR1 LNHDA and CDR2 SQIVND (reference sequence). This CDR3 is 13 amino acids long. The CDR3, as DNA: TGTGCCAGTAGTAAGGGACCCAACACTGAAGCTTTCTTT. Protein: CASSKGPNTEAFF.

V and J are TRBV7-9 and TRBJ2-1; D is unclear. V was cut by 2 bases and J by 6 bases, with 5 bases left in between. The CDR3 spans 12 residues. Germline lookup yields CDR1 SEHNR and CDR2 FQNEAQ (reference sequence). CDR3 bases: TGTGCCAGCAGCTTAAGCGTCAATGAGCAGTTCTTC. It is translated as CASSLSVNEQFF.

The chain employs TRBV6-5 and TRBJ1-2; D unresolved. CDR3 length: 15 residues. Germline-derived CDR1 and CDR2 are MNHEY and SVGAGI. V lost 1 base and J lost 2, with 11 bases in between. The CDR3 nucleotides are TGTGCCAGCAGTTACTTTGGCGGCCACAACTATGGCTACACCTTC. Its translation is CASSYFGGHNYGYTF.

The chain uses TRBV7-2 and TRBJ2-7; no clear D. CDR1 and CDR2 from the germline V gene are SGHTA and FQGNSA. V lost 0 bases to trimming and J lost 0 bases, with 9 bases between them. The CDR3 is made up of 15 amino acids. Here the CDR3 reads CASSLASWSSYEQYF. The CDR3 DNA sequence: TGTGCCAGCAGCTTAGCGAGTTGGAGCTCCTACGAGCAGTACTTC.

The rearrangement joins TRBV29-1 to TRBJ1-2; 9 positions agree with TRBD1. The germline V gene encodes CDR1 SQVTM and CDR2 ANQGSEA. The CDR3 runs to 10 residues. DNA of the CDR3: TGCATCACAACAGGGGGCCGCTACACCTTC. It codes for CITTGGRYTF.

This clone was seen only a few times. The chain recombines TRBV2 with TRBJ1-6; a possible D gene is TRBD1 (5 bases). Germline CDR1 is SNHLY and CDR2 is FYNNEI. The CDR3 is made up of 15 amino acids. Trimming removed 5 bases from V and 0 bases from J, with 8 bases in between. The DNA for the CDR3 is TGTGCCAGCAGTAGACAGAGCTCCTATAATTCACCCCTCCACTTT. This codes for CASSRQSSYNSPLHF.

The rearrangement joins TRBV27 to TRBJ2-7; D may be TRBD1 (6 bases). The V gene lost 5 bases and the J gene lost 3 bases, with 14 bases spanning the gap. Germline V CDR1 and CDR2: MNHEY, SMNVEV (reference sequence). The CDR3 totals 14 residues. DNA of the CDR3: TGTGCCAGCAGTCCTGACAGGAACCTCTACGAGCAGTACTTC. Translation: CASSPDRNLYEQYF.

The chain is built from TRBV19 and TRBJ1-1, with D perhaps TRBD1 (6 bases). Trimming removed 5 bases from V and 1 base from J, with 14 bases in between. From germline, CDR1 is LNHDA and CDR2 SQIVND (reference sequence). The CDR3 consists of 15 residues. The CDR3 nucleotides are TGTGCCAGTAGTCTCTTACAGGGAACGAACACTGAAGCTTTCTTT. Protein: CASSLLQGTNTEAFF. The whole variable domain, filled in from reference TRBV19 and TRBJ1-1, reads DGGITQSPKYLFRKEGQNVTLSCEQNLNHDAMYWYRQDPGQGLRLIYYSQIVNDFQKGDIAEGYSVSREKKESFPLTVTSAQKNPTAFYLCASSLLQGTNTEAFFGQGTRLTVV.

The CDR3 DNA reads TGTGCCAGCAGCTTAGCGCTAGCGGGGGCTCGTGTTGAGCAGTTCTTC. Translation gives CASSLALAGARVEQFF. The chain is built from TRBV7-9 and TRBJ2-1, with 10 nucleotides matching TRBD2. Germline CDR1 SEHNR, CDR2 FQNEAQ (reference sequence). CDR3 length equals 16 residues. Germline trimming cut 0 bases from V and 9 bases from J; bases unmatched to any gene: 8.

The V gene is TRBV6-6, the J gene TRBJ1-1; 7 bases align to TRBD1. Germline lookup yields CDR1 MNHNY and CDR2 SVGAGI (reference sequence). The CDR3 has 13 amino acids. Trimming cost V 5 bases and J 4 bases; bases outside gene matches: 4. CDR3 sequence: CASSPTGVTEAFF. In nucleotides, the CDR3 is TGTGCCAGCAGTCCTACAGGGGTCACTGAAGCTTTCTTT.

The chain combines TRBV19 with TRBJ2-7; 11 bases map to TRBD1. The CDR3 loop spans 14 amino acids. After removal of 6 bases from V and 4 bases from J, the junction contained 5 bases not matched to a gene. The V gene's germline CDR1 is LNHDA and CDR2 SQIVND (reference sequence). The CDR3 here is CASSPGTGGYEQYF. In nucleotides, the CDR3 is TGTGCCAGTAGCCCCGGGACAGGGGGGTACGAGCAGTACTTC.

The rearrangement joins TRBV7-9 to TRBJ2-5, with unresolved D. Germline CDR1 and CDR2: SEHNR and FQNEAQ (reference sequence). V lost 7 bases and J 5 bases, leaving 8 bases between the germline ends. The CDR3 is 11 residues long. Here the CDR3 DNA reads TGTGCCAGCACCCCTGAGGAGACCCAGTACTTC. It specifies CASTPEETQYF.

This sequence joins TRBV2 and TRBJ2-7; the D gene is possibly TRBD1 (6 bases). CDR1 is SNHLY and CDR2 is FYNNEI in the germline V gene. This CDR3 has 13 amino acids. V was pared by 10 bases and J by 0 bases, with 13 bases between. This CDR3 is CATTGTHSYEQYF. The DNA of the CDR3 is TGTGCCACCACGGGGACACACTCCTACGAGCAGTACTTC.

The chain uses TRBV9 and TRBJ2-7, with TRBD2 as a possible D gene (6 bases). This CDR3 region has 14 residues. CDR1 is SGDLS and CDR2 is YYNGEE in the germline V gene. Deletions cut 3 bases from V and 5 bases from J, with 15 bases between. CDR3 coding DNA: TGTGCCAGCAGCGCACCTGGACTAATCCACGAGCAGTACTTC. Its translation is CASSAPGLIHEQYF.

The genes are TRBV29-1 and TRBJ1-2; D call uncertain. The CDR3 is 14 residues long. V was trimmed by 1 base and J by 4 bases, leaving 13 bases between them. From germline, CDR1 is SQVTM and CDR2 ANQGSEA. The CDR3: CSVEAGKTGYGYTF. CDR3 in DNA: TGCAGCGTTGAAGCGGGGAAAACGGGCTATGGCTACACCTTC.

The genes are TRBV27 and TRBJ2-2; D possibly matches TRBD1 or TRBD2 (5 bases each). V was shortened by 3 bases and J by 5 bases, with 10 bases between the two germline ends. From germline, CDR1 is MNHEY and CDR2 SMNVEV (reference sequence). This CDR3 spans 14 amino acids. CDR3 in amino acids: CASSFARETGELFF. As DNA, the CDR3 is TGTGCCAGCAGTTTCGCCAGGGAGACCGGGGAGCTGTTTTTT.

The chain has TRBV29-1 and TRBJ2-1; no clear D gene. The V gene lost 5 bases and the J gene lost 1 base, with 18 bases spanning the gap. The CDR3 has 16 residues. Germline CDR1 SQVTM, CDR2 ANQGSEA. CDR3 bases: TGCAGCGTTCCGCGACGATCTAGGGATTCCTACAATGAGCAGTTCTTC. Translated: CSVPRRSRDSYNEQFF.

This chain joins TRBV6-5 and TRBJ2-7; 9 bases match TRBD1. The CDR3 runs 14 residues. Germline trimming cut 6 bases from V and 3 bases from J; bases unmatched to any gene: 6. Germline V gene lookup returns CDR1 MNHEY and CDR2 SVGAGI. The CDR3 region is CASRSGQGNYEQYF. The CDR3 DNA is TGTGCCAGCAGATCGGGACAGGGTAACTACGAGCAGTACTTC.

The genes are TRBV13 and TRBJ2-1; D tentatively reads TRBD1 or TRBD2 (5 bases each). The CDR3 extends over 15 amino acids. CDR1 and CDR2 from the germline V gene are PRHDT and FYEKMQ (reference sequence). Between the trimmed V and J ends, which lost 5 bases and 2 bases, there was a span of 13 bases. This chain's CDR3 is CASSRDGTTYNEQFF. CDR3 DNA: TGTGCCAGCAGCCGCGACGGGACCACCTACAATGAGCAGTTCTTC.

V and J are TRBV2 and TRBJ1-1; TRBD1 is a possible D gene (5 bases). Trimming cost V 7 bases and J 1 base, with 10 bases left between them. The CDR3 consists of 13 residues. The germline gives CDR1 SNHLY, CDR2 FYNNEI. CDR3 in DNA: TGTGCCAGCAAACCGGGACGGAACACTGAAGCTTTCTTT. Protein product: CASKPGRNTEAFF.

The rearrangement uses TRBV28 and TRBJ2-1, with D maybe TRBD2 (5 bases). The CDR3 has 15 residues. V was cut by 4 bases and J by 4 bases, with 14 bases left in between. CDR1 is MDHEN and CDR2 is SYDVKM in the germline V gene. Here the CDR3 DNA reads TGTGCCAGCAGTTCACCCCACAAGCGGTACAATGAGCAGTTCTTC. Residues: CASSSPHKRYNEQFF.

V and J are TRBV5-4 and TRBJ2-3; D ambiguous. This CDR3 has 14 residues. The germline V gene encodes CDR1 SGHNT and CDR2 YYREEE (reference sequence). Trimming took off 0 bases at V and 0 bases at J, with 5 bases between the two ends. CDR3 region: CASSLVLSTDTQYF. CDR3 DNA sequence: TGTGCCAGCAGCTTGGTACTGAGCACAGATACGCAGTATTTT. Full variable domain (missing parts from reference TRBV5-4 and TRBJ2-3): ETGVTQSPTHLIKTRGQQVTLRCSSQSGHNTVSWYQQALGQGPQFIFQYYREEENGRGNFPPRFSGLQFPNYSSELNVNALELDDSALYLCASSLVLSTDTQYFGPGTRLTVL.

This rearrangement joins TRBV27 to TRBJ1-2, with D possibly TRBD1 on 5 matching bases. V gave up 7 bases and J gave up 6 bases, with 15 bases separating them. Germline V gene lookup returns CDR1 MNHEY and CDR2 SMNVEV (reference sequence). The CDR3 is 13 amino acids. CDR3 sequence reads: CASKGPIVDGYTF. CDR3 nucleotides: TGTGCCAGCAAGGGGCCTATAGTCGATGGCTACACCTTC.

The chain couples TRBV4-1 to TRBJ2-7, with TRBD1 as a possible D gene (6 bases). The V end was cut by 0 bases, the J end by 1 base, with 16 bases between. CDR1 and CDR2 (germline): MGHRA, YSYEKL. This CDR3 is built from 17 residues. The CDR3 region is CASSQEGQLDLSYEQYF. The CDR3 bases are TGCGCCAGCAGCCAAGAAGGACAGCTCGACTTGTCCTACGAGCAGTACTTC.